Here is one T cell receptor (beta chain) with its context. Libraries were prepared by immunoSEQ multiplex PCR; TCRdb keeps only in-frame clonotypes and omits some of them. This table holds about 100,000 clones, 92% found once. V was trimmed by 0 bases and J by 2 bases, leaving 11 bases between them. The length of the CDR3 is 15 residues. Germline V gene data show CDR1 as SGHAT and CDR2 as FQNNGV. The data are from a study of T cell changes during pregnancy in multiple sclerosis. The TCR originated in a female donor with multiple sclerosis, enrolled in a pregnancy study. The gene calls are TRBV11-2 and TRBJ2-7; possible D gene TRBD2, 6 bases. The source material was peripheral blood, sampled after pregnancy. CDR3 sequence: CASSLDLEGAYEQYF. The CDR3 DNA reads TGTGCCAGCAGCTTAGATCTGGAGGGTGCCTACGAGCAGTACTTC.